This T cell receptor (beta chain) was captured in a study of control samples from healthy donors and cancer patients. A single count supports this clone. Some clones are missing from TCRdb's copy, which holds only in-frame ones; the method was immunoSEQ multiplex PCR. The table has about 160,000 clones, around 95% seen once; the top ten hold 7.5% to 8.5%. This sequence was found in a woman aged 40-49 years in good health. The sample consisted of blood.

The CDR3 DNA reads as TGTGCCAGCAGTTACTCGCAAAAGGCCAAAAACATTCAGTACTTC. The encoded protein is CASSYSQKAKNIQYF. The chain is built from TRBV6-5 and TRBJ2-4; D remains ambiguous. CDR3 length: 15 residues. V lost 0 bases, J lost 1 base, and 7 bases lay in between. Germline V gene lookup returns CDR1 MNHEY and CDR2 SVGAGI.